This T cell receptor (beta chain) emerged from a study of regulatory T cells in long-lasting Graves disease. General study findings and limits: Results may be inaccurate due to the small sample size. Repertoires from persistent disease leaned toward TRBV28, TRBJ1-2 and TRBJ2-5.

In the case of this clonotype: Its antigen is as yet unknown.

Sample time point: persistent/refractory GD, antithyroid drugs over 5 years with positive TRAb. Making the TCR library involved RNA that had been extracted from PBMCs. According to the study, TCR beta libraries were built with iRepertoire HTBI primers and CDR3-region Arm-PCR. One entry per CDR3 protein, called by TCRdb with MiXCR from the multiplex PCR reads. The sample has 400,000 or so distinct CDR3 sequences, 23% seen once. The V end was cut by 1 base, the J end by 3 bases, with 10 bases between. Germline V gene data show CDR1 as SEHNR and CDR2 as FQNEAQ (reference sequence). The CDR3 has 14 amino acids.

The chain joins TRBV7-9 to TRBJ2-7, with D possibly being TRBD2 (5 bases). This TCR derives from a female donor with Graves disease. Sequencing used peripheral blood mononuclear cells (PBMCs), obtained when the disease was refractory, from a patient treated with antithyroid drugs. DNA for the CDR3: TGTGCCAGCAGCTTAGAAGCGGAAAACTACGAGCAGTACTTC. Translating gives CASSLEAENYEQYF.